Each of the 32 T cell receptor beta chains below was sequenced from the same sample in a study of blood T cells in healthy people across ages (dated by TCRdb to 2015 to 2017). To prepare the library, 5' RACE was applied. TCRdb lists the instrument as Illumina HiSeq 2500. The second PCR ran for roughly 7 to 12 cycles and used a J-beta primer mix along with a sample-barcoded 5' primer. TCRdb cleaned the public reads at Q25 with fastp, built clones with MiXCR and kept in-frame beta chains. Each record represents a unique CDR3 protein, reported with the most common genes and DNA among its rows. The sample table lists 650,000 to 950,000 distinct CDR3 sequences, under 45% of them with a count of one. Around 21% of the sample is held by the ten biggest clonotypes. The sample taken for sequencing was blood. These receptors were taken from a man aged 60-69 years in good health.

The gene calls are TRBV27 and TRBJ2-7; D call uncertain. The CDR3 spans 13 residues. V lost 5 bases, J lost 6 bases, and 14 bases lay in between. Germline loops: CDR1 MNHEY, CDR2 SMNVEV (reference sequence). CDR3 sequence reads: CASSAWTIGEQYF. CDR3 bases: TGTGCCAGCAGTGCCTGGACGATTGGCGAGCAGTACTTC.

This rearrangement joins TRBV7-9 to TRBJ1-2; perhaps TRBD1 as D (6 bases). Trimming removed 5 bases at V and 6 bases at J, with 16 bases between. Looked up from germline, CDR1 is SEHNR and CDR2 is FQNEAQ (reference sequence). This CDR3 spans 14 amino acids. CDR3 DNA: TGTGCCAGCAGCAACCACAGGGTAGGGGATGGCTACACCTTC. Protein product: CASSNHRVGDGYTF.

This clonotype was counted ten times or more. This chain links TRBV20-1 with TRBJ2-7, with D perhaps TRBD1 (6 bases). V lost 5 bases and J lost 1, with 18 bases in between. Germline lookup yields CDR1 DFQATT and CDR2 SNEGSKA (reference sequence). The CDR3 sequence is 15 residues long. The CDR3 DNA reads as TGCAGTGCTCCATTACTAGTCAGGGGTTCCTACGAGCAGTACTTC. Its protein is CSAPLLVRGSYEQYF.

CDR3 in amino acids: CASSPRGIRNEQFF. CDR3 bases: TGTGCCAGCAGCCCTCGCGGAATTAGAAATGAGCAGTTCTTC. The V call is TRBV11-2, the J call TRBJ2-1, with unresolved D. The CDR3 loop spans 14 amino acids. Trimming pared 5 bases from V and 7 bases from J, leaving 15 bases between. Germline V gene lookup returns CDR1 SGHAT and CDR2 FQNNGV.

This clonotype was observed a single time. The J gene is TRBJ2-7, the V gene TRBV28, with TRBD1 matching 9 bases. The CDR3 is made up of 18 amino acids. Germline V lookup: CDR1 MDHEN, CDR2 SYDVKM. The V segment lost 5 bases and the J segment 3 bases; nucleotides outside the gene matches: 17. CDR3 residues: CASSPGTGTAGWLYEQYF. DNA of the CDR3: TGTGCCAGCAGTCCCGGGACAGGGACCGCTGGGTGGCTCTACGAGCAGTACTTC.

V and J are TRBV11-2 and TRBJ2-3, with TRBD2 matching 15 bases. CDR3 length: 14 amino acids. Germline CDR1 and CDR2: SGHAT and FQNNGV. Trimming removed 7 bases from V and 12 bases from J; junction bases left unmatched: 8. Here the CDR3 reads CASNQWTSGGAQYF. For the CDR3, the DNA is TGTGCCAGCAACCAATGGACTAGCGGGGGGGCACAGTATTTT.

The CDR3 nucleotides read TGTGCCAGCAGCGTAGACGAGGGAGATAATTCACCCCTCCACTTT. This translates into CASSVDEGDNSPLHF. The chain employs TRBV9 and TRBJ1-6; no firm D call. V gave up 0 bases and J gave up 5 bases, with 9 bases separating them. Germline lookup yields CDR1 SGDLS and CDR2 YYNGEE. This CDR3 is built from 15 residues.

This clonotype was counted only a few times. The chain uses TRBV29-1 and TRBJ2-7, with 11 nucleotides matching TRBD1. The CDR3 spans 12 residues. The germline V gene encodes CDR1 SQVTM and CDR2 ANQGSEA. J gave up 6 bases and V 4 bases, and 2 bases lay outside the gene matches. The CDR3 DNA follows: TGCAGCGTTGGGACAGGGGGCGGCGAGCAGTACTTC. This encodes CSVGTGGGEQYF.

CDR3 in amino acids: CSATGTGRPIDSYEQYF. CDR3 sequence (DNA): TGCAGTGCTACCGGGACAGGAAGGCCAATCGACTCCTACGAGCAGTACTTC. The V and J genes are TRBV20-1 and TRBJ2-7; 8 nucleotides line up with TRBD1. The germline V gene has CDR1 DFQATT and CDR2 SNEGSKA (reference sequence). The V segment lost 4 bases and the J segment 0 bases; nucleotides outside the gene matches: 14. CDR3 length: 17 residues.

The rearrangement links TRBV13 to TRBJ2-1; 14 positions match TRBD2. From germline, CDR1 is PRHDT and CDR2 FYEKMQ (reference sequence). The V segment lost 5 bases and the J segment 9 bases; nucleotides outside the gene matches: 9. This CDR3 contains 16 residues. The CDR3 loop reads CASSATGTSGGSEQFF. CDR3 in DNA: TGTGCCAGCAGCGCCACGGGGACTAGCGGGGGCTCTGAGCAGTTCTTC. Supplemented by reference TRBV13 and TRBJ2-1, the full variable domain reads AAGVIQSPRHLIKEKRETATLKCYPIPRHDTVYWYQQGPGQDPQFLISFYEKMQSDKGSIPDRFSAQQFSDYHSELNMSSLELGDSALYFCASSATGTSGGSEQFFGPGTRLTVL.

Details on this clonotype: The junction and the germline gene differ at one end; a read error may be behind it. The chain couples TRBV3-1 to TRBJ2-2; perhaps TRBD2 as D (6 bases). The CDR3 consists of 18 residues. Germline CDR1 is LGHDT and CDR2 is YNNKEL (reference sequence). The CDR3, as DNA: TGTGCCAGCACCCAAACCCGCACGACGGGGGTCGGCACCGGGGAGCTGTTTTTT. Translation: CASTQTRTTGVGTGELFF.

The chain carries TRBV20-1 and TRBJ2-7; 10 bases align to TRBD1. The CDR3 loop spans 15 amino acids. The germline V gene has CDR1 DFQATT and CDR2 SNEGSKA (reference sequence). Trimming took 1 base from V and 3 from J; bases not matched to a gene: 6. The CDR3 region is CSARAPDRGYYEQYF. CDR3 DNA: TGCAGTGCTAGAGCCCCGGACAGGGGGTACTACGAGCAGTACTTC.

The rearrangement uses TRBV27 and TRBJ1-5, with D unclear. Looked up from germline, CDR1 is MNHEY and CDR2 is SMNVEV (reference sequence). The CDR3 extends over 14 amino acids. V lost 1 base and J 1 base, leaving 5 bases between the germline ends. The CDR3 loop reads CASSLYYSNQPQHF. In DNA form, the CDR3 reads TGTGCCAGCAGTTTATACTACAGCAATCAGCCCCAGCATTTT.

This rearrangement joins TRBV7-2 to TRBJ2-3; TRBD1 agrees at 9 bases. CDR1 SGHTA and CDR2 FQGNSA come from the germline V gene. The V segment lost 6 bases and the J segment 3 bases; nucleotides outside the gene matches: 7. CDR3 size: 15 residues. Here the CDR3 DNA reads TGTGCCAGCAGGGCGACAGGGGGTGGGACAGATACGCAGTATTTT. This gives the protein CASRATGGGTDTQYF.

This clonotype was picked up one time. The CDR3 sequence: CASSLIQVNTEAFF. The DNA for the CDR3 is TGTGCCAGCAGTCTAATACAAGTGAACACTGAAGCTTTCTTT. This sequence joins TRBV6-1 and TRBJ1-1; unclear D gene. V was cut by 5 bases and J by 0 bases, with 10 bases left in between. Germline-derived CDR1 and CDR2 are MNHNS and SASEGT. The CDR3 runs to 14 residues.

The genes are TRBV20-1 and TRBJ2-5, with D perhaps TRBD2 (6 bases). Trimming cost V 3 bases and J 9 bases, with 11 bases left between them. The CDR3 totals 11 residues. The V gene's germline CDR1 is DFQATT and CDR2 SNEGSKA (reference sequence). The CDR3 nucleotides are TGCAGTGCTAGCGTCAGGGAGGCCCAGTACTTC. It yields the protein CSASVREAQYF.

A few counts support this clonotype. CDR3 amino acids: CASSDGGVSYNEQFF. CDR3 coding DNA: TGTGCCAGCAGCGACGGGGGGGTCTCCTACAATGAGCAGTTCTTC. The gene calls are TRBV6-2 or TRBV6-3 and TRBJ2-1; 8 bases align to TRBD2. The CDR3 is made up of 15 amino acids. Germline CDR1 and CDR2: MNHEY and SVGEGT. The J segment lost 0 bases and the V segment lost 6 bases, leaving 4 bases of the junction unmatched.

This chain joins TRBV6-1 and TRBJ1-2; D remains unclear. The CDR3 length is 13 residues. Germline CDR1 MNHNS, CDR2 SASEGT. Trimming removed 0 bases at V and 8 bases at J, with 10 bases between. The CDR3 loop reads CASSEARVEGYTF. CDR3 coding DNA: TGTGCCAGCAGTGAAGCAAGGGTAGAGGGCTACACCTTC.

This clonotype appeared a few times. The CDR3 bases are TGTGCCAGCAGCTTCCTAGCGGGGGGGCTTGATACGCAGTATTTT. The encoded protein is CASSFLAGGLDTQYF. This chain uses TRBV7-2 with TRBJ2-3; 12 bases fit TRBD2. Trimming cost V 3 bases and J 6 bases; bases outside gene matches: 4. Germline lookup yields CDR1 SGHTA and CDR2 FQGNSA. CDR3 length: 15 residues.

V and J are TRBV5-1 and TRBJ2-7; D perhaps matches TRBD2 (6 bases). The CDR3 totals 15 residues. Germline assignment: CDR1 SGHRS and CDR2 YFSETQ. The germline V and J ends were trimmed by 0 bases and 4 bases, with 14 bases remaining between them. CDR3 residues: CASSLGRDLRYEQYF. The CDR3 DNA sequence: TGCGCCAGCAGCTTGGGCAGGGACTTAAGGTACGAGCAGTACTTC.

This clonotype has a handful of counts. The chain combines TRBV7-2 with TRBJ2-5; 9 positions match TRBD1. Losses at the gene ends were 2 bases for V and 13 bases for J; bases not matched to a gene: 11. This CDR3 has 14 amino acids. Germline V gene sequence: CDR1 SGHTA, CDR2 FQGNSA. CDR3 DNA sequence: TGTGCCAGCAGCTTAAGGACAGGGGAGGGCATCGTGTACTTC. It yields the protein CASSLRTGEGIVYF. Full variable domain (outside the CDR3, taken from reference TRBV7-2 and TRBJ2-5): GAGVSQSPSNKVTEKGKDVELRCDPISGHTALYWYRQSLGQGLEFLIYFQGNSAPDKSGLPSDRFSAERTGGSVSTLTIQRTQQEDSAVYLCASSLRTGEGIVYFGPGTRLLVL.

A remark on this clonotype: This may come from a read error, since a much larger clone is one base off. CDR3 DNA sequence: TGTGTCAGCAGCCAAGACTGGACAGTACAAGAGACCCAGTACTTC. Its protein product is CVSSQDWTVQETQYF. V is TRBV14 and J is TRBJ2-5, with D tentatively TRBD1 (6 bases). Germline CDR1 SGHDN, CDR2 FVKESK. CDR3 length equals 15 residues.

The rearrangement links TRBV20-1 to TRBJ1-6; D ambiguous. From germline, CDR1 is DFQATT and CDR2 SNEGSKA (reference sequence). The CDR3 is 16 residues long. V was shortened by 4 bases and J by 13 bases, with 26 bases between the two germline ends. Written as DNA, the CDR3 is TGCAGTGCTAAGCCCAAAGTTGGTATCCAGGAATCCCCCCTCCACTTT. Protein product: CSAKPKVGIQESPLHF.

Worth noting for this clonotype: The junction departs from the called germline gene at one end, perhaps through a read error. The rearrangement uses TRBV6-5 and TRBJ1-5; D is uncertain. This CDR3 region has 16 residues. Germline V gene data show CDR1 as MNHEY and CDR2 as SVGAGI. CDR3 nucleotides: TGTGCCGGCAGCTATCGAGCAGGTTATAGCAATCGGCCCCAGCATTTT. Translation: CAGSYRAGYSNRPQHF.

This clonotype showed up many times. The chain recombines TRBV13 with TRBJ1-2, with 7 bases identical to TRBD1. CDR1 and CDR2 from the germline V gene are PRHDT and FYEKMQ (reference sequence). V was clipped by 4 bases and J by 2 bases; unmatched bases: 10. The CDR3 runs to 16 residues. CDR3 nucleotides: TGTGCCAGCAGCTCGATACAGGGGCCATCCAACTATGGCTACACCTTC. It codes for CASSSIQGPSNYGYTF.

The V and J genes are TRBV4-3 and TRBJ2-7, with D possibly being TRBD1 (6 bases). The CDR3 length is 16 residues. Germline loops: CDR1 LGHNA, CDR2 YSLEER. V was clipped by 0 bases and J by 2 bases, with 14 bases between them. The CDR3: CASSQDRTAYTYEQYF. The CDR3 DNA reads as TGCGCCAGCAGCCAAGACCGGACAGCATACACCTACGAGCAGTACTTC.

This clonotype was detected a few times. V is TRBV7-2 and J is TRBJ2-5; 8 bases align to TRBD2. V shed 1 base, J shed 3 bases, and the junction held 1 base outside the gene matches. This CDR3 is 14 amino acids long. Germline values: CDR1 SGHTA, CDR2 FQGNSA. The CDR3 coding sequence is TGTGCCAGCAGCTTAGAACTAGCGGAAGAGACCCAGTACTTC. As protein: CASSLELAEETQYF.

The rearrangement links TRBV2 to TRBJ1-2; 7 positions match TRBD1. This CDR3 comprises 12 residues. Germline-derived CDR1 and CDR2 are SNHLY and FYNNEI. V gave up 5 bases and J gave up 7 bases; unmatched junction bases: 4. The CDR3 here is CASSRDRAGYTF. The CDR3 DNA reads as TGTGCCAGCAGTCGTGACAGGGCTGGCTACACCTTC.

In its sample, this clonotype was seen a few times. The V gene is TRBV28, the J gene TRBJ2-6; no reliable D call. Germline loops: CDR1 MDHEN, CDR2 SYDVKM. The CDR3 has 15 residues. Trimming left V 6 bases short and J 0 bases short, with 9 bases between. CDR3 coding DNA: TGTGCCAGCAGCCCCAGTAACTCTGGGGCCAACGTCCTGACTTTC. Its protein is CASSPSNSGANVLTF.

The chain is built from TRBV7-9 and TRBJ2-2; TRBD2 is a possible D gene (6 bases). The CDR3 sequence is 15 residues long. The V gene lost 8 bases and the J gene lost 2 bases, with 15 bases spanning the gap. The germline V gene has CDR1 SEHNR and CDR2 FQNEAQ (reference sequence). The chain's CDR3 is CASPRRGGNTGELFF. The CDR3 DNA is TGTGCCAGCCCCAGGCGGGGAGGTAACACCGGGGAGCTGTTTTTT.

The V call is TRBV29-1, the J call TRBJ1-2; D is unclear. The CDR3 totals 12 residues. V lost 4 bases to trimming and J lost 8 bases, with 14 bases between them. Germline V gene data show CDR1 as SQVTM and CDR2 as ANQGSEA. In nucleotides, the CDR3 is TGCAGCGTTGCTTTAGACCAGCGGGGCTACACCTTC. It yields the protein CSVALDQRGYTF. Full variable domain (missing parts from reference TRBV29-1 and TRBJ1-2): SAVISQKPSRDICQRGTSLTIQCQVDSQVTMMFWYRQQPGQSLTLIATANQGSEATYESGFVIDKFPISRPNLTFSTLTVSNMSPEDSSIYLCSVALDQRGYTFGSGTRLTVV.

In this sample, this clonotype turned up a few times. V and J are TRBV5-1 and TRBJ2-4; TRBD2 agrees at 14 bases. The J call is in doubt because the DNA end fits TRBJ2-7 better. Germline values: CDR1 SGHRS, CDR2 YFSETQ. The CDR3 runs to 17 residues. The CDR3: CASSFNPSGTSGGEQYF. In DNA form, the CDR3 reads TGCGCCAGCAGCTTTAACCCATCCGGGACTAGCGGGGGCGAGCAGTACTTC.